The entry below gives a single TCR beta chain sequence along with its context. Its antigen remains unknown. PCR involved 60 Vbeta and 13 Jbeta primers. Original handling: Unique TCR beta chains numbered roughly 83 million in a later analysis, with 10 million to 14 million shared. Clones were sequenced by immunoSEQ multiplex PCR, and TCRdb holds only the in-frame ones, with some missing. V and J calls and clone size are copied from that table; D and trimming were computed from the DNA. Here the sample spans about 97,000 clones, about four fifths being singletons. The entry originates in a study of cytomegalovirus exposure and HLA in healthy donors. Study-level findings and limits: In a later analysis, parvovirus B19, influenza, CMV and Epstein-Barr virus appeared linked to several top co-occurrence clusters. An analysis done earlier found most TCR beta V segments productive about 87% or about 30% of the time. The analysis excluded some indistinguishable V segments, including TRBV6-2 and TRBV6-3.

The CDR3 extends over 16 amino acids. Germline V CDR1 and CDR2: MRHNA, SNTAGT. The V and J ends lost 5 bases and 7 bases, in that order; junction bases with no gene match: 10. The V gene is TRBV6-4, the J gene TRBJ2-3, with 12 bases aligning to TRBD2. The receptor comes from a middle-aged woman in good health and CMV-seronegative. Sequencing was carried out using PBMCs. Here the CDR3 DNA reads TGTGCCAGCAGTTCATCCGGGACTAGCGGGCCTAATACGCAGTATTTT. It translates to CASSSSGTSGPNTQYF.